A single sample gave rise to the 21 T cell receptor beta chains below, sequenced in a study of identical twins. TCRdb redid the calling of the 5' RACE reads with MiXCR, one entry per CDR3 protein. The data hold 1,800,000 or so distinct CDR3 sequences, with 32% observed a single time. Input material: cord blood. The source of these receptors is a newborn girl in good health.

This clonotype was recorded a few times. This chain uses TRBV20-1 with TRBJ1-5; D is undetermined. The length of the CDR3 is 15 residues. V was cut by 0 bases and J by 4 bases, with 13 bases left in between. Looked up from germline, CDR1 is DFQATT and CDR2 is SNEGSKA (reference sequence). The chain's CDR3 is CSARDPGNKNQPQHF. CDR3 in DNA: TGCAGTGCTAGAGATCCGGGGAATAAGAATCAGCCCCAGCATTTT.

The genes are TRBV7-2 and TRBJ2-7, with D possibly matching TRBD1 (6 bases). The CDR3 covers 16 residues. Germline CDR1 reads SGHTA; CDR2 reads FQGNSA. Trimming left V 1 base short and J 0 bases short, with 13 bases between. The CDR3 protein is CASSLGVQGSSYEQYF. CDR3 coding DNA: TGTGCCAGCAGCTTAGGGGTACAGGGAAGCTCCTACGAGCAGTACTTC.

This sequence joins TRBV20-1 and TRBJ1-2; D unresolved. The CDR3 is 14 residues long. CDR1 is DFQATT, CDR2 SNEGSKA, per germline (reference sequence). V lost 7 bases and J 1 base, leaving 16 bases between the germline ends. CDR3 sequence: CSVTKGGFNYGYTF. The CDR3 DNA follows: TGCAGTGTTACAAAAGGAGGTTTTAACTATGGCTACACCTTC.

This clonotype was detected once. The rearrangement uses TRBV20-1 and TRBJ1-6, with TRBD1 as a possible D gene (5 bases). The V end was cut by 0 bases, the J end by 11 bases, with 20 bases between. The CDR3 loop spans 16 amino acids. The germline V gene has CDR1 DFQATT and CDR2 SNEGSKA (reference sequence). In DNA form, the CDR3 reads TGCAGTGCTAGAGATGGGTTACTCGGGGCCAATCCACCCCTCCACTTT. This encodes CSARDGLLGANPPLHF.

The rearrangement links TRBV20-1 to TRBJ2-4; 8 bases agree with TRBD1. This CDR3 has 14 residues. The trim removed 6 bases at V and 3 bases at J, leaving 7 bases unmatched. CDR1 DFQATT and CDR2 SNEGSKA come from the germline V gene (reference sequence). The CDR3 here is CSATDRVGKNIQYF. CDR3 sequence (DNA): TGCAGTGCCACGGACAGGGTCGGCAAAAACATTCAGTACTTC.

This chain's CDR3 is CASSQDSGGQGKLFF. CDR3 DNA: TGCGCCAGCAGCCAAGATTCCGGGGGACAGGGAAAACTGTTTTTT. The chain couples TRBV4-1 to TRBJ1-4; TRBD1 matches 9 bases. CDR3 size: 15 residues. The J segment lost 10 bases and the V segment lost 0 bases, leaving 6 bases of the junction unmatched. Per the germline V gene, CDR1 is MGHRA and CDR2 is YSYEKL.

CDR3 loop: CSASRTRGILGNIQYF. For the CDR3, the DNA is TGCAGTGCCTCTCGGACTAGAGGGATCCTGGGAAACATTCAGTACTTC. The V call is TRBV20-1, the J call TRBJ2-4; 7 bases align to TRBD2. The CDR3 has 16 residues. The germline gives CDR1 DFQATT, CDR2 SNEGSKA (reference sequence). J lost 6 bases, V lost 6 bases, and 17 bases had no gene match.

The chain employs TRBV29-1 and TRBJ2-1; 11 bases are shared with TRBD2. V lost 7 bases to trimming and J lost 3 bases; unmatched junction nucleotides: 5. Germline V gene data show CDR1 as SQVTM and CDR2 as ANQGSEA. The length of the CDR3 is 14 residues. CDR3 bases: TGCAGCGCCCGACTAGCGGGGATCTACAATGAGCAGTTCTTC. As protein: CSARLAGIYNEQFF.

The chain recombines TRBV11-2 with TRBJ2-1; D remains unclear. Germline V gene sequence: CDR1 SGHAT, CDR2 FQNNGV. Trimming took off 5 bases at V and 5 bases at J, with 19 bases between the two ends. The CDR3 length is 16 residues. CDR3 nucleotides: TGTGCCAGCAGCCCTCACAGCAGAGAAAATCACAATGAGCAGTTCTTC. This translates into CASSPHSRENHNEQFF.

The chain joins TRBV28 to TRBJ2-4; 11 bases agree with TRBD2. This CDR3 comprises 16 residues. The V and J ends lost 6 bases and 13 bases, in that order; junction bases with no gene match: 17. CDR1 is MDHEN and CDR2 is SYDVKM in the germline V gene. The CDR3 sequence: CASSTPLAGGVREQYF. CDR3 nucleotides: TGTGCCAGCAGCACCCCCTTAGCGGGAGGGGTGCGGGAGCAGTACTTC.

V and J are TRBV12-5 and TRBJ2-1, with D perhaps given as TRBD1 or TRBD2 (5 bases each). Trimming pared 3 bases from V and 2 bases from J, leaving 17 bases between. This CDR3 spans 17 amino acids. CDR1 is LGHNT, CDR2 FRNRAP, per germline. The CDR3 region is CASGFDLKGPAYNEQFF. Written as DNA, the CDR3 is TGTGCTAGTGGTTTCGACCTAAAGGGACCAGCCTACAATGAGCAGTTCTTC.

There are a few counts of this clonotype. The chain combines TRBV29-1 with TRBJ1-1; 7 bases line up with TRBD1. CDR3 length: 13 residues. V lost 3 bases, J lost 1 base, and 2 bases stayed unmatched. Germline loops: CDR1 SQVTM, CDR2 ANQGSEA. The CDR3 reads CSVDHRGNTEAFF. The CDR3 DNA reads TGCAGCGTTGACCACAGGGGGAACACTGAAGCTTTCTTT.

The V call is TRBV3-1, the J call TRBJ2-7; perhaps TRBD2 as D (6 bases). V lost 4 bases, J lost 1 base, and 14 bases lay in between. CDR3 size: 15 residues. CDR1 LGHDT and CDR2 YNNKEL come from the germline V gene (reference sequence). The DNA for the CDR3 is TGTGCCAGCAGCCGGGGGGTTCTACCGTCCTACGAGCAGTACTTC. This encodes CASSRGVLPSYEQYF.

The chain has TRBV2 and TRBJ2-1, with TRBD2 as a possible D gene (6 bases). The CDR3 runs to 13 residues. V was shortened by 1 base and J by 10 bases, with 11 bases between the two germline ends. Germline CDR1 and CDR2: SNHLY and FYNNEI. CDR3: CASSEGGLVEQFF. DNA for the CDR3: TGTGCCAGCAGTGAAGGGGGACTGGTCGAGCAGTTCTTC.

A few counts support this clonotype. This sequence joins TRBV12-5 and TRBJ1-2; D gene unclear. Trimming shortened V by 6 bases and J by 8 bases, and 13 bases separated the two germline ends. The CDR3 is 12 residues long. The germline V gene has CDR1 LGHNT and CDR2 FRNRAP. The CDR3 bases are TGTGCTAGTGGGCTGAGGGAGCGGGGCTACACCTTC. Translation: CASGLRERGYTF.

On this clonotype itself: This may be a read error: a much more frequent sequence differs by one nucleotide. The chain recombines TRBV12-3 or TRBV12-4 with TRBJ1-6; D may be TRBD1 (6 bases). The length of the CDR3 is 14 residues. The CDR3 DNA follows: TGTGCCAGCAGTTTACTACAGGGAAATTCACCCCCCCACTTT. This sequence encodes CASSLLQGNSPPHF.

A remark on this clonotype: A read error may account for a junction end that differs from germline. The chain has TRBV5-1 and TRBJ2-7, with D maybe TRBD2 (5 bases). The germline gives CDR1 SGHRS, CDR2 YFSETQ. This CDR3 region has 15 residues. CDR3 loop: CTSSLGTRYGYEQYF. CDR3 nucleotides: TGCACCAGCAGCTTGGGAACTAGGTATGGGTACGAGCAGTACTTC. Variable domain in full (rest from reference TRBV5-1 and TRBJ2-7): KAGVTQTPRYLIKTRGQQVTLSCSPISGHRSVSWYQQTPGQGLQFLFEYFSETQRNKGNFPGRFSGRQFSNSRSEMNVSTLELGDSALYLCTSSLGTRYGYEQYFGPGTRLTVT.

This chain joins TRBV4-2 and TRBJ2-7; no reliable D call. The V end was cut by 0 bases, the J end by 12 bases, with 21 bases between. CDR3 length: 15 residues. Germline V gene lookup returns CDR1 LGHNA and CDR2 YNFKEQ. CDR3 residues: CASSQDLTTQETRYF. CDR3 bases: TGTGCCAGCAGCCAAGATTTGACGACCCAAGAGACCCGGTACTTC.

A few counts support this clonotype. This chain links TRBV7-9 with TRBJ2-3, with D tentatively TRBD1 or TRBD2 (5 bases each). The CDR3 has 16 amino acids. The V end was cut by 3 bases, the J end by 3 bases, with 16 bases between. Germline CDR1 and CDR2: SEHNR and FQNEAQ (reference sequence). The CDR3 nucleotides read TGTGCCAGCAGCTTCCCGAGGGGCCGGTTGACAGATACGCAGTATTTT. Translation gives CASSFPRGRLTDTQYF.

The J gene is TRBJ2-1, the V gene TRBV4-1, with D perhaps assigned TRBD1 or TRBD2 (5 bases each). The germline V gene encodes CDR1 MGHRA and CDR2 YSYEKL. Between the trimmed V and J ends, which lost 8 bases and 9 bases, there was a span of 14 bases. CDR3 length: 12 amino acids. CDR3 DNA sequence: TGCGCCAGCTCGACATGGGGGTCTGAGCAGTTCTTC. Its protein product is CASSTWGSEQFF.

This clonotype was seen a few times. The genes are TRBV25-1 and TRBJ1-1; possible D gene TRBD1, 6 bases. CDR3 length equals 14 residues. Germline V CDR1 and CDR2: MGHDK, SYGVNS. Trimming stripped 3 bases from V and 1 base from J, with 9 bases between. The CDR3 region is CASSDLGANTEAFF. CDR3 DNA: TGTGCCAGCAGTGATCTGGGGGCGAACACTGAAGCTTTCTTT.